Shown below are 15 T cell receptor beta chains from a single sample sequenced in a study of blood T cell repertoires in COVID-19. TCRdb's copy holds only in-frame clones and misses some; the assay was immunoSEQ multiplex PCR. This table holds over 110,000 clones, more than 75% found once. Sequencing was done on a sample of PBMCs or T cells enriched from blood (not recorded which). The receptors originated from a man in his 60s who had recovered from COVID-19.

For the CDR3, the DNA is TGTGCCAGCAAAATCGACCAGCGGACGAATGAGCAGTTCTTC. Amino acid sequence: CASKIDQRTNEQFF. The chain joins TRBV6-4 to TRBJ2-1; the D gene is possibly TRBD2 (5 bases). Germline CDR1 and CDR2: MRHNA and SNTAGT. The CDR3 consists of 14 residues. Between the trimmed V and J ends, which lost 7 bases and 7 bases, there was a span of 17 bases.

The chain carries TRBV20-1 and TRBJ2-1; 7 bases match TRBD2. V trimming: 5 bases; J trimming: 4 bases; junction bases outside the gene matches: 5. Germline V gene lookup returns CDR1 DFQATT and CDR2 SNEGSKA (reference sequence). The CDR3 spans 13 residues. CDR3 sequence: CSAGGGSYNEQFF. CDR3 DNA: TGCAGTGCTGGTGGCGGGAGTTACAATGAGCAGTTCTTC.

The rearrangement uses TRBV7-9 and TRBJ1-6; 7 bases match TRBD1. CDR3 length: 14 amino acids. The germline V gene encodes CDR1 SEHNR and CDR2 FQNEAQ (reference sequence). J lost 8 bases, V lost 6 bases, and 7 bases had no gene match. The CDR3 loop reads CASSPGQRHSPLHF. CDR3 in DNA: TGTGCCAGCAGTCCGGGACAGCGACATTCACCCCTCCACTTT.

CDR3 bases: TGTGCCAGCAGCAAAGACAGGGGGTCGGGGGGAAACACCATATATTTT. It codes for CASSKDRGSGGNTIYF. The chain recombines TRBV21-1 with TRBJ1-3; TRBD1 is taken as the D call from the table, unchecked against the DNA. TRBV21-1 is described as a pseudogene. The CDR3 covers 16 residues.

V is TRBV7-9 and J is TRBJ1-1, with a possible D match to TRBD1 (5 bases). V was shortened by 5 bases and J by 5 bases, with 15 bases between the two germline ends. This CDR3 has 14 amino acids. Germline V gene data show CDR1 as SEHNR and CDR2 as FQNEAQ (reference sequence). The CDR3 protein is CASSAARVGTEAFF. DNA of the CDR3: TGTGCCAGCAGCGCCGCCAGGGTCGGAACTGAAGCTTTCTTT.

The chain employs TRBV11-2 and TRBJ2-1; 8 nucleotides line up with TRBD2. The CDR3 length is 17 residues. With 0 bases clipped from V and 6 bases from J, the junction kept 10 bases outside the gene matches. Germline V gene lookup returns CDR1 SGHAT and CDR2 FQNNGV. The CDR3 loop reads CASSLDPPGGEANEQFF. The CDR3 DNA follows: TGTGCCAGCAGCTTAGATCCTCCGGGGGGGGAGGCCAATGAGCAGTTCTTC.

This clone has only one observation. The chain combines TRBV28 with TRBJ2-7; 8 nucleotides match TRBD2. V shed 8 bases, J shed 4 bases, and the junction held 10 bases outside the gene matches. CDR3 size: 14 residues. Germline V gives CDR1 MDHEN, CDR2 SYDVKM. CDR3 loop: CASANSGRVYEQYF. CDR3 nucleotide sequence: TGTGCCAGCGCCAACTCCGGGAGGGTGTACGAGCAGTACTTC.

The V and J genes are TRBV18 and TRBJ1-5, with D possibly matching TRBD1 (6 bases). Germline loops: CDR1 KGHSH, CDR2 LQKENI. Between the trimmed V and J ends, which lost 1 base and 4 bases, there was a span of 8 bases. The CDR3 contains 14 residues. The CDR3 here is CASSPLQGNQPQHF. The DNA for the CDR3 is TGTGCCAGCTCACCACTACAGGGTAATCAGCCCCAGCATTTT.

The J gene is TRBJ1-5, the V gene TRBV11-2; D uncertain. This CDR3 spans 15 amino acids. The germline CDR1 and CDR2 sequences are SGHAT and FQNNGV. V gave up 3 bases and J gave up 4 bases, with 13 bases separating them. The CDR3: CASSFSNGKNQPQHF. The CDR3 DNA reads TGTGCCAGCAGCTTTAGTAACGGGAAGAATCAGCCCCAGCATTTT.

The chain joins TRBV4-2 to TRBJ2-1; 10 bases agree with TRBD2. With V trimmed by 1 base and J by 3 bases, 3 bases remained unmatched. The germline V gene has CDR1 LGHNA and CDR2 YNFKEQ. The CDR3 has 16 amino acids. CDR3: CASSQGTSGLYNEQFF. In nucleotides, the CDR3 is TGTGCCAGCAGCCAAGGGACTAGCGGACTCTACAATGAGCAGTTCTTC.

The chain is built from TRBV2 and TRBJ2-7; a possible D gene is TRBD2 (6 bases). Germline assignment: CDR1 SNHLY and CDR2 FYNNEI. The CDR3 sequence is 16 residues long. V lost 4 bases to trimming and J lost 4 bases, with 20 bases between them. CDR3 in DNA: TGTGCCAGCAGTGGGGAGGAGGGCACCGGCGGGTACGAGCAGTACTTC. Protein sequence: CASSGEEGTGGYEQYF. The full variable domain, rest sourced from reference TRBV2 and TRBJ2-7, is EPEVTQTPSHQVTQMGQEVILRCVPISNHLYFYWYRQILGQKVEFLVSFYNNEISEKSEIFDDQFSVERPDGSNFTLKIRSTKLEDSAMYFCASSGEEGTGGYEQYFGPGTRLTVT.

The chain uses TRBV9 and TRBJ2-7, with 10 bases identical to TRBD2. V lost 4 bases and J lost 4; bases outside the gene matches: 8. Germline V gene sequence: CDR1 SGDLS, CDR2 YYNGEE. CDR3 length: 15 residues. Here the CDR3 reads CASSPSGRAGYEQYF. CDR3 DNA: TGTGCCAGCAGCCCCAGCGGGAGGGCCGGGTACGAGCAGTACTTC. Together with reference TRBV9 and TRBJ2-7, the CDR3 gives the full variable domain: DSGVTQTPKHLITATGQRVTLRCSPRSGDLSVYWYQQSLDQGLQFLIQYYNGEERAKGNILERFSAQQFPDLHSELNLSSLELGDSALYFCASSPSGRAGYEQYFGPGTRLTVT.

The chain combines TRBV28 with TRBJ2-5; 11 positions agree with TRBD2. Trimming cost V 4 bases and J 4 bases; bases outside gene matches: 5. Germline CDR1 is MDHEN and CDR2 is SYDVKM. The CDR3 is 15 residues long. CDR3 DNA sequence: TGTGCCAGCAGTTCGCTAGCGGGAGGAATAGAGACCCAGTACTTC. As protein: CASSSLAGGIETQYF.

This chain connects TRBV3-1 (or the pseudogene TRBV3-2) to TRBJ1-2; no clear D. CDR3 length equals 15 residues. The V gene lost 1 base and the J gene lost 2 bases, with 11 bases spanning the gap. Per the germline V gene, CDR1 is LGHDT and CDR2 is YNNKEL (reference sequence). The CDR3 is CASSQVPGGNYGYTF. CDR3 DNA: TGTGCCAGCAGCCAAGTTCCGGGAGGAAACTATGGCTACACCTTC.

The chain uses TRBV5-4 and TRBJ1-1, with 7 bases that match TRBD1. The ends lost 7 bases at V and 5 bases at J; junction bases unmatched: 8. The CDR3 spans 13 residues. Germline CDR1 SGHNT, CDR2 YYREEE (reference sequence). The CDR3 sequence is CASGDRVGTEAFF. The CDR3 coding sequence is TGTGCCAGCGGAGACAGGGTAGGGACTGAAGCTTTCTTT.